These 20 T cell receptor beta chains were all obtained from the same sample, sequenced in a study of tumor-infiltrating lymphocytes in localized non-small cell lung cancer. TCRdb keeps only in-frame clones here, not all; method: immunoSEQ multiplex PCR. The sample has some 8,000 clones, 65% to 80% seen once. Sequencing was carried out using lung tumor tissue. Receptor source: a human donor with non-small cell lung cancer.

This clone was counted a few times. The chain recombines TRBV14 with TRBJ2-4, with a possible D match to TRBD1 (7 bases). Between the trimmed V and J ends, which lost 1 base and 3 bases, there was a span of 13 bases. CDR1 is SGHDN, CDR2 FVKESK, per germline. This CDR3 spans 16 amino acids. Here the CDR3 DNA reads TGTGCCAGCAGCCAAGCGCAGGGGGGAGACAAAAACATTCAGTACTTC. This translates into CASSQAQGGDKNIQYF. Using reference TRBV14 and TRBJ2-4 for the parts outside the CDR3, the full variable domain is EAGVTQFPSHSVIEKGQTVTLRCDPISGHDNLYWYRRVMGKEIKFLLHFVKESKQDESGMPNNRFLAERTGGTYSTLKVQPAELEDSGVYFCASSQAQGGDKNIQYFGAGTRLSVL.

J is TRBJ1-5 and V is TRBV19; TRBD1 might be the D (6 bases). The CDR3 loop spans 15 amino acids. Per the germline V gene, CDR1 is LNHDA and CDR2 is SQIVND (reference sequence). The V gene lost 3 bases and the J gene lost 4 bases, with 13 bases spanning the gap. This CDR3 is CASSILLGGNQPQHF. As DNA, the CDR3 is TGTGCCAGTAGTATCCTCCTAGGGGGGAATCAGCCCCAGCATTTT.

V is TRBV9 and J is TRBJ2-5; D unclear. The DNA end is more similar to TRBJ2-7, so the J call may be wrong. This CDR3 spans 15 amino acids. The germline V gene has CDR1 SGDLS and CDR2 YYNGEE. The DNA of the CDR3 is TGTGCCAGCAGCGTATCTTTCCATACTTCCTACGAGCAGTACTTC. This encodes CASSVSFHTSYEQYF.

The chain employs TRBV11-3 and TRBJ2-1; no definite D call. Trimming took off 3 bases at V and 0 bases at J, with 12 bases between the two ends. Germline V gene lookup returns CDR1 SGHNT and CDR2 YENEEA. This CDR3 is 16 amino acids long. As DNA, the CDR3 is TGTGCCAGCAGCTTCGACTCCACGAGCTCCTACAATGAGCAGTTCTTC. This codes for CASSFDSTSSYNEQFF.

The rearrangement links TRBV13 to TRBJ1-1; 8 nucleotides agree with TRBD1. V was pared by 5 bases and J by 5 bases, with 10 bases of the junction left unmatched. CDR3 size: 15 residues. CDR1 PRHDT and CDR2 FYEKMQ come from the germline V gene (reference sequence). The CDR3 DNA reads TGTGCCAGCAGCCTAACCCCGACAGGGGAGACTGAAGCTTTCTTT. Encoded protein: CASSLTPTGETEAFF.

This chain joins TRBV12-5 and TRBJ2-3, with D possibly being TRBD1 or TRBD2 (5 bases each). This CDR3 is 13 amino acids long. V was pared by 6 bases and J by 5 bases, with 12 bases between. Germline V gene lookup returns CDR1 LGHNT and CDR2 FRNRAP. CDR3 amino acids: CASGYGAGDTQYF. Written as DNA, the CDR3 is TGTGCTAGTGGCTATGGGGCGGGAGATACGCAGTATTTT.

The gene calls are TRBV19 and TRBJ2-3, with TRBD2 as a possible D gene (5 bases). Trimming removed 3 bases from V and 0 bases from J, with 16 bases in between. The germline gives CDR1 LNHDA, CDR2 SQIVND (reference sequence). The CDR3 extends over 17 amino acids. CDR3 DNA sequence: TGTGCCAGTAGTATTTTCTCTAGCAGAACTAGCACAGATACGCAGTATTTT. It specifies CASSIFSSRTSTDTQYF.

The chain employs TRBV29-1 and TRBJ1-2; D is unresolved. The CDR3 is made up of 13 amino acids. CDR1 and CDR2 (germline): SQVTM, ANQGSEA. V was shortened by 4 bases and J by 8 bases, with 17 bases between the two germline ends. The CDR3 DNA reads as TGCAGCGTTGGGAGAGCTGGGGAGCGGGGCTACACCTTC. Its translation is CSVGRAGERGYTF.

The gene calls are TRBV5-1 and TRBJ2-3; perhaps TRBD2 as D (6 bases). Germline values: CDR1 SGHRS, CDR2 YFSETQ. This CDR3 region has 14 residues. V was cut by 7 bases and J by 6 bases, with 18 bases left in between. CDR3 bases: TGCGCCAGCGGTCTGGACTATCCGCCTGATACGCAGTATTTT. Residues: CASGLDYPPDTQYF.

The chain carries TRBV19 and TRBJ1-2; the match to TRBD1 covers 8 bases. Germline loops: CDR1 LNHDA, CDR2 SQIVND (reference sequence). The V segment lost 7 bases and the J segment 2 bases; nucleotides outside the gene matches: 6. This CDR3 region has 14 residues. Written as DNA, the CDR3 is TGTGCCAGTAATCGTGGACAGGGAAACTATGGCTACACCTTC. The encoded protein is CASNRGQGNYGYTF.

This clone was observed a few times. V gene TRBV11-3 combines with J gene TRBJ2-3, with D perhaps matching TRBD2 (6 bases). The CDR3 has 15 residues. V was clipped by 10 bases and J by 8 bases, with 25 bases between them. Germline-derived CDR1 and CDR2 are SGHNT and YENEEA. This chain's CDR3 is CATTSPGTLTRTQYF. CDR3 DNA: TGTGCCACCACCTCCCCGGGGACTCTAACCCGTACGCAGTATTTT.

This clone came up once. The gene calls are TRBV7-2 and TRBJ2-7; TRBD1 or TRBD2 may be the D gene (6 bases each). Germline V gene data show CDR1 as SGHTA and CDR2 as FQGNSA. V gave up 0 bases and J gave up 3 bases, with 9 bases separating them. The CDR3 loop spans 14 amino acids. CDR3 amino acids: CASSLAEGGYEQYF. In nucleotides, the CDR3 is TGTGCCAGCAGCTTAGCGGAGGGGGGCTACGAGCAGTACTTC.

Written as DNA, the CDR3 is TGCAGCGTTGACCTCCCGGGGGGCCTATACAATGAGCAGTTCTTC. It yields the protein CSVDLPGGLYNEQFF. The chain has TRBV29-1 and TRBJ2-1, with D possibly being TRBD2 (7 bases). The germline V gene has CDR1 SQVTM and CDR2 ANQGSEA. V lost 3 bases and J 4 bases, leaving 16 bases between the germline ends. This CDR3 has 15 amino acids.

The CDR3 sequence is CASSQGQGTTGELFF. DNA of the CDR3: TGTGCCAGCTCACAGGGACAGGGAACCACCGGGGAGCTGTTTTTT. V and J are TRBV18 and TRBJ2-2; 9 bases fit TRBD1. Germline V gene lookup returns CDR1 KGHSH and CDR2 LQKENI. The CDR3 runs to 15 residues. Losses at the gene ends were 4 bases for V and 4 bases for J; bases not matched to a gene: 4. The whole variable domain, remainder taken from reference TRBV18 and TRBJ2-2, is NAGVMQNPRHLVRRRGQEARLRCSPMKGHSHVYWYRQLPEEGLKFMVYLQKENIIDESGMPKERFSAEFPKEGPSILRIQQVVRGDSAAYFCASSQGQGTTGELFFGEGSRLTVL.

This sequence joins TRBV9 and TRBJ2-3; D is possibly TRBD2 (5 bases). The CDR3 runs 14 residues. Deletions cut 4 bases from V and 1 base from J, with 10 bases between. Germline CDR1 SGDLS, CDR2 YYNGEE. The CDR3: CASSSSGGTDTQYF. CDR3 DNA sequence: TGTGCCAGCAGCTCCAGCGGAGGCACAGATACGCAGTATTTT.

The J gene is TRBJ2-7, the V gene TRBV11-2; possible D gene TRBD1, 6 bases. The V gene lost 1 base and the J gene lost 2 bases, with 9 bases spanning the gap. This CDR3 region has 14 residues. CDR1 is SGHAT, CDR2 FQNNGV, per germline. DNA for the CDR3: TGTGCCAGCAGCTTAGGCAGGGGAGCCTACGAGCAGTACTTC. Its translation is CASSLGRGAYEQYF.

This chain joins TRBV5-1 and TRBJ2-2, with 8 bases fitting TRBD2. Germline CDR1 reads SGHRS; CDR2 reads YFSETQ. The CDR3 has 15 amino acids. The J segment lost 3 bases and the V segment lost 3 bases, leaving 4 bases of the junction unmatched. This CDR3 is CASSSPAGDTGELFF. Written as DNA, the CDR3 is TGCGCCAGCAGCTCGCCAGCGGGAGACACCGGGGAGCTGTTTTTT.

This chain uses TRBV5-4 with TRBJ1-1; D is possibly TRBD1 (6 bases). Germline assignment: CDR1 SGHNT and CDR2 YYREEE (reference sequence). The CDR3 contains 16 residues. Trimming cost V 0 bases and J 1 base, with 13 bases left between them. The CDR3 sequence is CASSLGGRGSNTEAFF. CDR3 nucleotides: TGTGCCAGCAGCTTGGGGGGCAGGGGATCGAACACTGAAGCTTTCTTT. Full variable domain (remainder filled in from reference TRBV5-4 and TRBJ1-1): ETGVTQSPTHLIKTRGQQVTLRCSSQSGHNTVSWYQQALGQGPQFIFQYYREEENGRGNFPPRFSGLQFPNYSSELNVNALELDDSALYLCASSLGGRGSNTEAFFGQGTRLTVV.

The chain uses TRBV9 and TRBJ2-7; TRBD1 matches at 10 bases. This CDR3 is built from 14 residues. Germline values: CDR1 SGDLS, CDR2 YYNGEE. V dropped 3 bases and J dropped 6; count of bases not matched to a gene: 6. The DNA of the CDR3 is TGTGCCAGCAGCGGCGGGACAGGGGCCGGCGAGCAGTACTTC. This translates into CASSGGTGAGEQYF.

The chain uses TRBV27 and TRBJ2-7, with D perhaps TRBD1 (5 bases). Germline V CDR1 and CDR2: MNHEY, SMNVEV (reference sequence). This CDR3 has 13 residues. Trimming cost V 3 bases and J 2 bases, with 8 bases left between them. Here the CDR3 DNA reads TGTGCCAGCAGTTTCTCCAGGGCCTACGAGCAGTACTTC. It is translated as CASSFSRAYEQYF.